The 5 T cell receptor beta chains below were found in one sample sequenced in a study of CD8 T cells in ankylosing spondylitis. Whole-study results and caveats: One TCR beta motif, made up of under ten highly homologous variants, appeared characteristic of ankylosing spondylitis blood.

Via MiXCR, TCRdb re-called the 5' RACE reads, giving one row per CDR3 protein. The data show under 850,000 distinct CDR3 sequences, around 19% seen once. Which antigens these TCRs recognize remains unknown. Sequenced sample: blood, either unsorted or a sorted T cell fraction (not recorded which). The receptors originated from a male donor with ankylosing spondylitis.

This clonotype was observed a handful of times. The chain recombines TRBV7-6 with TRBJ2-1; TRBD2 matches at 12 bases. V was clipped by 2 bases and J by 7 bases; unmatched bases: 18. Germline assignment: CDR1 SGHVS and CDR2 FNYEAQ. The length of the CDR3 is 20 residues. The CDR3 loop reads CASSLSFGRLAGGPGNEQFF. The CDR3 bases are TGTGCCAGCAGCTTAAGTTTCGGTCGGCTAGCGGGAGGGCCCGGGAATGAGCAGTTCTTC. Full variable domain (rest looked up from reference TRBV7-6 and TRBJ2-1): GAGVSQSPRYKVTKRGQDVALRCDPISGHVSLYWYRQALGQGPEFLTYFNYEAQQDKSGLPNDRFSAERPEGSISTLTIQRTEQRDSAMYRCASSLSFGRLAGGPGNEQFFGPGTRLTVL.

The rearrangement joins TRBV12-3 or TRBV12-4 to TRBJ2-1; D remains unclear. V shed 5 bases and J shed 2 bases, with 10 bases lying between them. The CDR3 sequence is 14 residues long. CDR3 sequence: CASSPRLPYNEQFF. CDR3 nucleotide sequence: TGTGCCAGCAGTCCCAGGTTGCCCTACAATGAGCAGTTCTTC.

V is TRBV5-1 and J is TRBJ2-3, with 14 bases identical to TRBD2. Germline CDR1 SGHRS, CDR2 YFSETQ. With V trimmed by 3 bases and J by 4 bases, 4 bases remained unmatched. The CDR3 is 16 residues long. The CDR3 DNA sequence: TGCGCCAGCAGCTGGGGGACTAGCGGGGGCTCAGATACGCAGTATTTT. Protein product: CASSWGTSGGSDTQYF.

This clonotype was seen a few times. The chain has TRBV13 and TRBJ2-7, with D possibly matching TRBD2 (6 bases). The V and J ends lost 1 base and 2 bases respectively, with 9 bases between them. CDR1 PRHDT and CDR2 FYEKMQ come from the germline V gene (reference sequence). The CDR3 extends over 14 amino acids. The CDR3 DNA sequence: TGTGCCAGCAGCTTAGCGGGAGAGACCTACGAGCAGTACTTC. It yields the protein CASSLAGETYEQYF.

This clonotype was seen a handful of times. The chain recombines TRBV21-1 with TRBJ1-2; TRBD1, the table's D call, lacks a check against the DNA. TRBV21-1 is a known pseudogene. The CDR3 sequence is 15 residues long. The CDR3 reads CASSNGQGEVYGYTF. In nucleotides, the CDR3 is TGTGCCAGCAGCAACGGGCAGGGGGAAGTCTATGGCTACACCTTC.